This T cell receptor (beta chain) originates from a study of T cell responses to AZD1222 COVID-19 vaccine. Broader study findings: Scientists sampled the repertoires only once the peak T cell response had passed.

Details on this clone: The antigen is not known.

Using immunoSEQ multiplex PCR, the repertoire was profiled, and TCRdb retains in-frame clones only, with some absent. This sample has 150,000 to 180,000 clones, with under 95% found just once. This CDR3 has 15 residues. Trimming stripped 9 bases from V and 5 bases from J, with 17 bases between. CDR1 and CDR2 (germline): MNHEY, SVGAGI. The sequences come from peripheral blood, collected on day 0 of AZD1222 vaccination. The chain couples TRBV6-5 to TRBJ1-6; D is unclear. This receptor was identified in an adult in good health. The DNA of the CDR3 is TGTGCCAGTGAAGGCCAGTGGACCAATAATTCACCCCTCCACTTT. Translating it yields CASEGQWTNNSPLHF.